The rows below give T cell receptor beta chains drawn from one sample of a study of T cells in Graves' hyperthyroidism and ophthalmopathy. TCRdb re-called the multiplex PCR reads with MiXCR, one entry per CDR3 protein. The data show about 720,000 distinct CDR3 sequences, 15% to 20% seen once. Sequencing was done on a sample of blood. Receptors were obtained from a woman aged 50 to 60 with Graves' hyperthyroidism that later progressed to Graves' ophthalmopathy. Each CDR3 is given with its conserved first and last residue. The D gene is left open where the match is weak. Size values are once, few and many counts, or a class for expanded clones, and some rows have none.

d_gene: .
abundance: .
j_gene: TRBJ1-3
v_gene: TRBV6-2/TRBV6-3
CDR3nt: TGTGCCAGCAGTTACATCGGGAACTCTGGAAACACCATATATTTT
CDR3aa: CASSYIGNSGNTIYF

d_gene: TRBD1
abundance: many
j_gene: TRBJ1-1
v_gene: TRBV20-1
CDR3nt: TGCAGTGTTCAGGGGGGACAAGGGACTGAAGCTTTCTTT
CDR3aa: CSVQGGQGTEAFF

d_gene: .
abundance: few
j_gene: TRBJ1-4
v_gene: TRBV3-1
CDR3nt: TGTGCCAGCAGCCACGGGGAAGGAGAAAAACTGTTTTTT
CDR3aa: CASSHGEGEKLFF

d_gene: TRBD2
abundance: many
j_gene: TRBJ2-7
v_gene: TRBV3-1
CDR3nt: TGTGCCAGCAGCCAAGCCGGGACTAGCGGGGCAGGATACGAGCAGTACTTC
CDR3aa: CASSQAGTSGAGYEQYF

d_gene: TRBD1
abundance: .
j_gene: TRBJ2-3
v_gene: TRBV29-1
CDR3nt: TGCAGCGTTGAACCGCGGGACAGGTTCACAGATACGCAGTATTTT
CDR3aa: CSVEPRDRFTDTQYF

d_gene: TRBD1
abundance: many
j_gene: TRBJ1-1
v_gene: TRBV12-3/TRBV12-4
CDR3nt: TGTGCCAGCAGCTCAACCGGGACAGGGAGCACTGAAGCTTTCTTT
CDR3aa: CASSSTGTGSTEAFF

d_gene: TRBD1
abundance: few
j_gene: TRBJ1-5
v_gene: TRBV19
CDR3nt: TGTGCCAGTAGTATAGAAAACGACAGGGGCTGGGATCAGCCCCAGCATTTT
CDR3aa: CASSIENDRGWDQPQHF

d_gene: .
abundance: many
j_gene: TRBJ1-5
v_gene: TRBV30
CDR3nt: TGTGCCTGGCGAAGGACAGCGGGGGGGGGTAATCAGCCCCAGCATTTT
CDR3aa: CAWRRTAGGGNQPQHF

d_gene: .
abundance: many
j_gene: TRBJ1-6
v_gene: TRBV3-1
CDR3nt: TGTGCCAGCAGCCAAGACCTGGGGAGGAATTCACCCCTCCACTTT
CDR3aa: CASSQDLGRNSPLHF

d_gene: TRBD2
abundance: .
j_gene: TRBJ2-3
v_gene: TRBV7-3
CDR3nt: TGTGCCAGCAGCTTAAACATGCCTAGCGGGGATTTAACAGATACGCAGTATTTT
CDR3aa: CASSLNMPSGDLTDTQYF

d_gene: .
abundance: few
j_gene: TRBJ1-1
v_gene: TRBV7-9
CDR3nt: TGTGCCAGCAGGATAGGGGGGACCACTGAAGCTTTCTTT
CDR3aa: CASRIGGTTEAFF

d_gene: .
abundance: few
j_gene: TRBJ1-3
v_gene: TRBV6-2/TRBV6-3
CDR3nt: TGTGCCAGCGCGGGGACTGGAAACACCATATATTTT
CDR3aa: CASAGTGNTIYF

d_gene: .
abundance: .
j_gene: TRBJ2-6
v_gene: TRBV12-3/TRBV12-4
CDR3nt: TGTGCCAGCAGTTTTCTATGGGCGAACGTCCTGACTTTC
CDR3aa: CASSFLWANVLTF

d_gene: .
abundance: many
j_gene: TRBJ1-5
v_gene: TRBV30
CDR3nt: TGTGCCTGGAGGGGCCGACCCGGGAATCAGCCCCAGCATTTT
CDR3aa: CAWRGRPGNQPQHF

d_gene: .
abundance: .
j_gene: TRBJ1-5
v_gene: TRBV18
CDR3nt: TGTGCCAGCTCACCCGGGGTCTCTGGGTTTGAGACCCAGCATTTT
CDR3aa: CASSPGVSGFETQHF

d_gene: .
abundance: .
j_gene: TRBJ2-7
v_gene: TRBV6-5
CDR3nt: TGTGCCAGCAGTTACGGGCCCGCCTACGAGCAGTACTTC
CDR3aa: CASSYGPAYEQYF

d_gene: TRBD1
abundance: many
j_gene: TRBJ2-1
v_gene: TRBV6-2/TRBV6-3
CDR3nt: TGTGCCAGCGGGACAGGGATAGGCAATGAGCAGTTCTTC
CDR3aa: CASGTGIGNEQFF

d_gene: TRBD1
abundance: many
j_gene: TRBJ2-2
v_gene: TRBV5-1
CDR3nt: TGCGCCAGCAGCTTGTATAATGGACAGGGTTCCACCGGGGAGCTGTTTTTT
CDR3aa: CASSLYNGQGSTGELFF

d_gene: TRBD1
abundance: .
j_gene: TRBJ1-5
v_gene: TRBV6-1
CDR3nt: TGTGCCAGCAGTCCCCTGGCTACAGGGGGAAATCAGCCCCAGCATTTT
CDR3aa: CASSPLATGGNQPQHF

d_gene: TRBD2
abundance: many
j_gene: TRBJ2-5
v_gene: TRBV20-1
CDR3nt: TGCAGTGCCTTGGGTCTAGCGGGGGAGGAGACCCAGTACTTC
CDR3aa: CSALGLAGEETQYF

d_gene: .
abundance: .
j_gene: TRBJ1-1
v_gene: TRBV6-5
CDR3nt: TGTGCCAGCAGTTCACGGGACGGCCAAGTGAACACTGAAGCTTTCTTT
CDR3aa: CASSSRDGQVNTEAFF

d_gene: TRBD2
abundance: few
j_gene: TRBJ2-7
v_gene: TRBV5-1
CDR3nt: TGCGCCAGCAGCTTAGTAACTAGCGGGGGCTACGAGCAGTACTTC
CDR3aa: CASSLVTSGGYEQYF